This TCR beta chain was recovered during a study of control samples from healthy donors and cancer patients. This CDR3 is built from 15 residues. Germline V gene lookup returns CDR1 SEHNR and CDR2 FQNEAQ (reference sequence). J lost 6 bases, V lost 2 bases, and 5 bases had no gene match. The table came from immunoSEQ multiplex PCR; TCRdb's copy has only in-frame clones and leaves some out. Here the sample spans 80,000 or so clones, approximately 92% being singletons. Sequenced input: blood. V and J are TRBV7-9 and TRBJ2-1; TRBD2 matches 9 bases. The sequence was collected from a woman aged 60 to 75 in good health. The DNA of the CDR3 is TGTGCCAGCAGCTTATACGGGACTAGCCGCAATGAGCAGTTCTTC. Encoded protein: CASSLYGTSRNEQFF.